The table lists the clone carrying this TCR beta chain with a few counts. Its cognate antigen is unknown. This table comes from immunoSEQ multiplex PCR, and its TCRdb copy is limited to in-frame clones, with some not included. The data hold 130,000 to 150,000 clones, with 75% to 95% observed a single time. The sample comes from a study of T cell responses to AZD1222 COVID-19 vaccine. Trimming stripped 7 bases from V and 2 bases from J, with 12 bases between. Per germline, CDR1 SNHLY and CDR2 FYNNEI. The CDR3 has 14 residues. Study-level results: Spike-specific TCR breadth and depth grew following two AZD1222 doses. AZD1222 recipients seropositive at baseline numbered only six or seven. Donors were mostly white British, more females; clonal diversity possibly underestimated.

Here the sequenced sample was peripheral blood, taken on day 0 of MenACWY control vaccination. The receptor comes from an adult in good health. V and J are TRBV2 and TRBJ1-5; D possibly corresponds to TRBD1 (5 bases). The CDR3 sequence is CASMGQGGNQPQHF. CDR3 bases: TGTGCCAGCATGGGGCAGGGAGGCAATCAGCCCCAGCATTTT.